The 18 T cell receptor beta chains given below trace back to one sample, sequenced in a study of blood T cell repertoires in COVID-19. Libraries were prepared by immunoSEQ multiplex PCR; TCRdb keeps only in-frame clonotypes and omits some of them. Of fewer than 120,000 clones in the sample, roughly 82% were seen once. The sequencing sample was made of peripheral blood. The receptors derive from a woman between 55 and 75 years old with acute or convalescent COVID-19.

The chain links TRBV30 to TRBJ1-4, with 9 bases fitting TRBD1. The V segment lost 2 bases and the J segment 8 bases; nucleotides outside the gene matches: 9. This CDR3 has 15 amino acids. Germline CDR1 GTSNPN, CDR2 SVGIG (reference sequence). DNA of the CDR3: TGTGCCTGGAGTTTTTTTACAGGGGGCAACGAAAAACTGTTTTTT. This encodes CAWSFFTGGNEKLFF.

The rearrangement joins TRBV12-3 or TRBV12-4 to TRBJ1-2, with 8 bases identical to TRBD1. This CDR3 region has 12 residues. Trimming at V came to 5 bases and at J to 8 bases, leaving 4 bases not matched to a gene. CDR3: CASSGQGRGYTF. CDR3 bases: TGTGCCAGCAGTGGACAGGGCCGGGGCTACACCTTC.

In this sample, this clone turned up once. This chain connects TRBV7-9 to TRBJ1-5; 7 bases align to TRBD1. The CDR3 has 13 amino acids. Germline values: CDR1 SEHNR, CDR2 FQNEAQ (reference sequence). V lost 5 bases to trimming and J lost 4 bases; unmatched junction nucleotides: 2. The CDR3 sequence: CASSPGQNQPQHF. The CDR3 bases are TGTGCCAGCAGCCCGGGACAGAATCAGCCCCAGCATTTT.

The rearrangement links TRBV25-1 to TRBJ2-6; D is undetermined. The CDR3 runs to 15 residues. Germline-derived CDR1 and CDR2 are MGHDK and SYGVNS. V was shortened by 3 bases and J by 1 base, with 7 bases between the two germline ends. The DNA of the CDR3 is TGTGCCAGCAGTGATTCGGGTTCTGGGGCCAACGTCCTGACTTTC. This translates into CASSDSGSGANVLTF.

This clone was counted between two and nine times. The chain carries TRBV6-6 and TRBJ2-1, with D maybe TRBD2 (6 bases). This CDR3 comprises 13 residues. The V end was cut by 2 bases, the J end by 8 bases, with 10 bases between. The germline V gene encodes CDR1 MNHNY and CDR2 SVGAGI (reference sequence). CDR3 coding DNA: TGTGCCAGCAGTTACCCGGGACTCTATGAGCAGTTCTTC. Residues: CASSYPGLYEQFF.

The chain is built from TRBV11-3 and TRBJ1-6; D not resolved. There are 14 residues in the CDR3. Trimming left V 6 bases short and J 7 bases short, with 13 bases between. Germline values: CDR1 SGHNT, CDR2 YENEEA. The CDR3 coding sequence is TGTGCCAGCAGGCAAGGGAGTTCAAATTCACCCCTCCACTTT. It is translated as CASRQGSSNSPLHF. The full variable domain, completed using reference TRBV11-3 and TRBJ1-6, is EAGVVQSPRYKIIEKKQPVAFWCNPISGHNTLYWYLQNLGQGPELLIRYENEEAVDDSQLPKDRFSAERLKGVDSTLKIQPAELGDSAVYLCASRQGSSNSPLHFGNGTRLTVT.

This clone was detected many times. V is TRBV27 and J is TRBJ1-2; a weak D match, TRBD1 (5 bases). The V end lost 2 bases, the J end lost 4 bases, and 11 bases lay between the germline ends. Germline CDR1 reads MNHEY; CDR2 reads SMNVEV (reference sequence). This CDR3 contains 14 residues. Here the CDR3 reads CASSLGGFPYGYTF. The CDR3 nucleotides read TGTGCCAGCAGTTTAGGGGGGTTCCCCTATGGCTACACCTTC.

The rearrangement joins TRBV28 to TRBJ1-1; TRBD1 aligns across 7 bases. V trimming: 2 bases; J trimming: 10 bases; junction bases outside the gene matches: 10. Germline V gene data show CDR1 as MDHEN and CDR2 as SYDVKM. The CDR3 sequence is 14 residues long. The CDR3 here is CASSLGPDRVGAFF. The CDR3 DNA follows: TGTGCCAGCAGTTTAGGCCCCGACAGGGTCGGAGCTTTCTTT.

The V gene is TRBV28, the J gene TRBJ2-2, with D tentatively TRBD2 (6 bases). Germline-derived CDR1 and CDR2 are MDHEN and SYDVKM. The CDR3 is 14 amino acids. Trimming removed 6 bases at V and 3 bases at J, with 11 bases between. DNA for the CDR3: TGTGCCAGCAGAGGCGGGGCGGACACCGGGGAGCTGTTTTTT. Its protein product is CASRGGADTGELFF.

The chain recombines TRBV19 with TRBJ1-2; 7 bases match TRBD1. CDR3 length equals 17 residues. J gave up 0 bases and V 5 bases, and 12 bases lay outside the gene matches. In germline, CDR1 is LNHDA, CDR2 SQIVND (reference sequence). CDR3 residues: CASSPRDSLSSNYGYTF. The CDR3, as DNA: TGTGCCAGTAGTCCGCGGGACAGCCTGTCATCTAACTATGGCTACACCTTC.

V gene TRBV9 combines with J gene TRBJ1-2; 8 nucleotides align to TRBD1. The CDR3 extends over 17 amino acids. In germline, CDR1 is SGDLS, CDR2 YYNGEE. Trimming removed 2 bases from V and 1 base from J; junction bases left unmatched: 10. The CDR3 spells CASSVQDREGVNYGYTF. The CDR3, as DNA: TGTGCCAGCAGCGTTCAGGACAGGGAGGGGGTTAACTATGGCTACACCTTC.

The chain carries TRBV7-3 and TRBJ1-2; no reliable D call. CDR3 length: 14 residues. CDR1 and CDR2 from the germline V gene are SGHTA and FQGTGA. V gave up 0 bases and J gave up 8 bases, with 13 bases separating them. The CDR3 DNA reads TGTGCCAGCAGCTTAACGGGAGGGTTTGACGGCTACACCTTC. Amino acid sequence: CASSLTGGFDGYTF.

The rearrangement links TRBV5-4 to TRBJ2-7, with unresolved D. V dropped 2 bases and J dropped 1 base, with 13 bases sitting between them. There are 15 residues in the CDR3. The V gene's germline CDR1 is SGHNT and CDR2 YYREEE (reference sequence). In DNA, the CDR3 is TGTGCCAGCAGCTTAGGTTTAGAGGATTCCTACGAGCAGTACTTC. It yields the protein CASSLGLEDSYEQYF. Based on the CDR3 plus reference TRBV5-4 and TRBJ2-7, the full variable domain is ETGVTQSPTHLIKTRGQQVTLRCSSQSGHNTVSWYQQALGQGPQFIFQYYREEENGRGNFPPRFSGLQFPNYSSELNVNALELDDSALYLCASSLGLEDSYEQYFGPGTRLTVT.

Here the CDR3 DNA reads TGTGCCACCCAGACTAGCGCCGACCGTCGAGGCACAGATACGCAGTATTTT. Amino acid sequence: CATQTSADRRGTDTQYF. V gene TRBV19 combines with J gene TRBJ2-3, with TRBD2 matching 8 bases. Germline V gene sequence: CDR1 LNHDA, CDR2 SQIVND (reference sequence). This CDR3 comprises 17 residues. J lost 1 base, V lost 10 bases, and 16 bases had no gene match.

The gene calls are TRBV30 and TRBJ2-5, with 8 bases aligning to TRBD1. The J segment lost 2 bases and the V segment lost 2 bases, leaving 10 bases of the junction unmatched. The germline V gene has CDR1 GTSNPN and CDR2 SVGIG (reference sequence). CDR3 length equals 16 residues. This CDR3 is CAWSFGQGRGQETQYF. CDR3 DNA: TGTGCCTGGAGTTTCGGACAGGGAAGGGGTCAAGAGACCCAGTACTTC. Complete variable domain (other parts from reference TRBV30 and TRBJ2-5): SQTIHQWPATLVQPVGSPLSLECTVEGTSNPNLYWYRQAAGRGLQLLFYSVGIGQISSEVPQNLSASRPQDRQFILSSKKLLLSDSGFYLCAWSFGQGRGQETQYFGPGTRLLVL.

V gene TRBV5-1 combines with J gene TRBJ1-6, with D unclear. Germline V gene data show CDR1 as SGHRS and CDR2 as YFSETQ. V gave up 1 base and J gave up 6 bases, with 11 bases separating them. CDR3 length: 15 amino acids. The CDR3 loop is CASSLNSEVNSPLHF. The CDR3 region has the DNA TGCGCCAGCAGCTTGAACTCGGAGGTTAATTCACCCCTCCACTTT. Together with reference TRBV5-1 and TRBJ1-6, the CDR3 gives the full variable domain: KAGVTQTPRYLIKTRGQQVTLSCSPISGHRSVSWYQQTPGQGLQFLFEYFSETQRNKGNFPGRFSGRQFSNSRSEMNVSTLELGDSALYLCASSLNSEVNSPLHFGNGTRLTVT.

This clone was observed a single time. The rearrangement links TRBV9 to TRBJ1-1; D is perhaps TRBD1 (5 bases). There are 20 residues in the CDR3. The germline gives CDR1 SGDLS, CDR2 YYNGEE. Deletions cut 0 bases from V and 0 bases from J, with 24 bases between. CDR3 in DNA: TGTGCCAGCAGCGTAGGTCTCTGGGACTCCCGAGGAGGCATGAACACTGAAGCTTTCTTT. Translated, it gives CASSVGLWDSRGGMNTEAFF.

This rearrangement joins TRBV5-4 to TRBJ2-1; tentative D call: TRBD2 (6 bases). The CDR3 sequence is 13 residues long. Deletions cut 4 bases from V and 7 bases from J, with 12 bases between. Germline V CDR1 and CDR2: SGHNT, YYREEE (reference sequence). The CDR3 DNA reads as TGTGCCAGCAGCACGGACTACCGAAATGAGCAGTTCTTC. Its translation is CASSTDYRNEQFF.